Presented here are 2 T cell receptor beta chains from one specimen sequenced in a study of blood T cell repertoires in COVID-19. Clones were read by immunoSEQ multiplex PCR, and TCRdb kept only the in-frame ones, dropping some. The sample yields fewer than 500,000 clones, just over 85% seen once. The sequencing sample was made of peripheral blood. These TCRs come from a woman in her 30s with active or convalescent COVID-19.

This chain joins TRBV6-5 and TRBJ2-2, with D possibly being TRBD1 (5 bases). The CDR3 loop spans 12 amino acids. V dropped 7 bases and J dropped 3 bases, with 6 bases sitting between them. The germline CDR1 and CDR2 sequences are MNHEY and SVGAGI. The CDR3 here is CASTGHTGELFF. The CDR3 bases are TGTGCCAGCACAGGGCACACCGGGGAGCTGTTTTTT.

This chain links TRBV5-1 with TRBJ1-1; no reliable D call. This CDR3 comprises 15 residues. Trimming took 4 bases from V and 7 from J, leaving 20 bases between them. From germline, CDR1 is SGHRS and CDR2 YFSETQ. CDR3 residues: CASSRSSGTTYEAFF. In nucleotides, the CDR3 is TGCGCCAGCAGCCGGTCCTCGGGAACCACCTATGAAGCTTTCTTT.